These T cell receptor beta chains were read from a single sample in a study of cytomegalovirus exposure and HLA in healthy donors. The protocol was immunoSEQ multiplex PCR, while the TCRdb copy is restricted to in-frame clones and leaves out a portion. The sample records about 99,000 clones, around four fifths being singletons. Sequenced input: PBMCs. The receptors were sampled from a woman aged 40 to 49 in good health and CMV-seronegative. The CDR3 runs from the conserved cysteine through the conserved F or W. The D gene is left open where the match is weak. Clone size appears in some rows only: once, few, many, or a class for an expanded clone.

TRBJ2-5	TRBV18	-	-	CASSPAGVETQYF	TGTGCCAGCTCACCAGCAGGGGTAGAGACCCAGTACTTC
TRBJ1-1	TRBV19	-	-	CASSTLVGAEAFF	TGTGCCAGTAGTACCCTCGTGGGCGCTGAAGCTTTCTTT
TRBJ2-4	TRBV7-2	TRBD2	-	CASSLGGGGPQNIQYF	TGTGCCAGCAGCTTAGGCGGGGGAGGGCCCCAAAACATTCAGTACTTC
TRBJ2-3	TRBV28	TRBD2	-	CASTGTSGTDTQYF	TGTGCCAGCACCGGGACTAGCGGCACAGATACGCAGTATTTT
TRBJ2-2	TRBV21-1	-	-	CASSMASGRAWITGELFF	TGTGCCAGCAGCATGGCTAGCGGGAGGGCCTGGATCACCGGGGAGCTGTTTTTT
TRBJ2-1	TRBV5-1	TRBD2	once	CASNEGLGNEQFF	TGCGCCAGCAACGAGGGACTAGGCAATGAGCAGTTCTTC
TRBJ1-5	TRBV7-9	-	once	CASRQQNQPQHF	TGTGCCAGCCGACAACAAAATCAGCCCCAGCATTTT
TRBJ1-2	TRBV28	-	-	CASSLLGAFIGYTF	TGTGCCAGCAGTTTGCTAGGGGCCTTTATTGGCTACACCTTC
TRBJ1-1	TRBV27	TRBD1	-	CASSFRGRSTEAFF	TGTGCCAGCAGTTTCAGGGGGCGGTCGACTGAAGCTTTCTTT
TRBJ2-1	TRBV7-9	TRBD1	once	CASSLGQGSYNEQFF	TGTGCCAGCAGCTTAGGACAGGGGTCCTACAATGAGCAGTTCTTC
TRBJ2-7	TRBV10-1	TRBD2	-	CASIGTRELAYEQYF	TGCGCCAGCATCGGGACTAGAGAGTTGGCGTACGAGCAGTACTTC
TRBJ1-2	TRBV5-6	-	-	CASSRGVYGYTF	TGTGCCAGCAGTCGGGGTGTATATGGCTACACCTTC
TRBJ1-1	TRBV28	-	-	CASSSYLRVTEAFF	TGTGCCAGCAGTTCTTATCTCAGGGTCACTGAAGCTTTCTTT
TRBJ2-7	TRBV27	TRBD2	few	CASSFIGGRGYEQYF	TGTGCCAGCAGTTTCATCGGCGGGAGGGGATACGAGCAGTACTTC
TRBJ2-7	TRBV28	TRBD1	-	CASRFPGQGAYEQYF	TGTGCCAGCAGATTCCCGGGACAGGGGGCCTACGAGCAGTACTTC
TRBJ2-1	TRBV28	TRBD2	-	CASSRSGTTYNEQFF	TGTGCCAGCAGTCGAAGCGGGACCACCTACAATGAGCAGTTCTTC
TRBJ2-1	TRBV25-1	-	-	CASSEVASVSLNEQFF	TGTGCCAGCAGTGAAGTTGCTAGCGTATCGCTAAATGAGCAGTTCTTC
TRBJ2-7	TRBV20-1	-	-	CSAVDTPEQYF	TGCAGTGCAGTGGACACTCCCGAGCAGTACTTC
TRBJ1-1	TRBV27	-	-	CASFPAGRTEAFF	TGTGCCAGCTTCCCGGCTGGGAGAACTGAAGCTTTCTTT
TRBJ2-7	TRBV28	TRBD1	-	CASGQGASEQYF	TGTGCCAGCGGGCAGGGGGCATCCGAGCAGTACTTC
TRBJ1-2	TRBV30	-	-	CAWRGQVYGYTF	TGTGCCTGGAGGGGGCAGGTCTATGGCTACACCTTC
TRBJ1-2	TRBV29-1	TRBD1	-	CSVELRDRGFNYGYTF	TGCAGCGTTGAACTACGGGACAGGGGGTTTAACTATGGCTACACCTTC
TRBJ1-4	TRBV7-9	-	once	CSSSSRGETTNEKLFF	TGTTCCAGCAGCTCCAGGGGAGAGACAACTAATGAAAAACTGTTTTTT
TRBJ2-1	TRBV6-1	TRBD2	-	CASSDGTKFF	TGTGCCAGCAGTGATGGGACTAAGTTCTTC
TRBJ2-3	TRBV5-1	-	-	CASGELADTQYF	TGCGCCAGCGGGGAGTTGGCAGATACGCAGTATTTT
TRBJ2-7	TRBV5-4	-	-	CASSLYGTSYEQYF	TGTGCCAGCAGCTTGTACGGGACAAGCTACGAGCAGTACTTC
TRBJ1-1	TRBV11-2	-	-	CASSPTVNTEAFF	TGTGCCAGCAGCCCGACAGTGAACACTGAAGCTTTCTTT
TRBJ2-7	TRBV6-1	-	-	CASREGLSPYEQYF	TGTGCCAGCCGAGAGGGACTGTCCCCCTACGAGCAGTACTTC
TRBJ1-2	TRBV12-5	-	-	CASGSLYRPGYGYTF	TGTGCTAGTGGTTCCCTTTACAGACCGGGGTATGGCTACACCTTC
TRBJ1-3	TRBV7-6	TRBD1	-	CASSLGGQGARNTIYF	TGTGCCAGCAGCTTAGGCGGACAGGGGGCAAGAAACACCATATATTTT
TRBJ2-3	TRBV15	TRBD2	-	CATRLAGENTDTQYF	TGTGCCACCCGACTAGCGGGAGAGAACACAGATACGCAGTATTTT
TRBJ1-1	TRBV6-1	-	-	CAAGRRDTEAFF	TGTGCCGCGGGCCGGAGGGACACTGAAGCTTTCTTT
TRBJ2-7	TRBV2	TRBD1	few	CASLGTGESYEQYF	TGTGCCAGTCTAGGGACAGGTGAATCCTACGAGCAGTACTTC
TRBJ2-5	TRBV15	TRBD1	-	CATSRRTGLQLETQYF	TGTGCCACCAGCAGAAGGACAGGACTTCAATTGGAGACCCAGTACTTC
TRBJ2-3	TRBV7-9	TRBD1	-	CASGLQTGGADTQYF	TGTGCCAGCGGACTCCAAACAGGGGGCGCAGATACGCAGTATTTT
TRBJ2-1	TRBV11-2	TRBD1	few	CASSSYRQGVAYNEQFF	TGTGCCAGCAGCTCGTACAGACAGGGGGTGGCGTACAATGAGCAGTTCTTC
TRBJ1-2	TRBV4-1	-	-	CASSQEPGLQGGYTF	TGCGCCAGCAGCCAAGAACCCGGGCTGCAGGGTGGCTACACCTTC
TRBJ1-5	TRBV15	TRBD1	once	CAPSRGQENQPQHF	TGTGCCCCCAGCAGGGGACAGGAAAATCAGCCCCAGCATTTT
TRBJ1-2	TRBV19	-	once	CASIPPGKDYGYTF	TGTGCCAGTATCCCCCCGGGGAAGGACTATGGCTACACCTTC
TRBJ2-1	TRBV7-9	-	once	CASSPVSDNEQFF	TGTGCCAGCAGCCCTGTTTCCGACAATGAGCAGTTCTTC
TRBJ1-1	TRBV11-2	-	few	CASRLTEFVTEAFF	TGTGCCAGCAGACTCACAGAGTTTGTCACTGAAGCTTTCTTT
TRBJ2-7	TRBV6-6	-	-	CASRSSPGGEAGGQYF	TGTGCCAGCAGATCAAGCCCGGGTGGGGAGGCCGGCGGGCAGTACTTC
TRBJ1-6	TRBV7-8	TRBD1	-	CASSPRTGGVNSPLHF	TGTGCCAGCAGCCCTCGGACAGGGGGCGTTAATTCACCCCTCCACTTT
TRBJ1-1	TRBV6-5	-	-	CASSPPGGQTEAFF	TGTGCCAGCAGTCCGCCCGGGGGGCAAACTGAAGCTTTCTTT
TRBJ1-2	TRBV6-5	-	-	CASTGGLGGYTF	TGTGCCAGCACGGGAGGGTTAGGTGGCTACACCTTC
TRBJ2-1	TRBV28	TRBD2	-	CASSTRLAGDNEQFF	TGTGCCAGCAGCACTCGACTAGCGGGAGACAATGAGCAGTTCTTC
TRBJ1-2	TRBV7-2	-	-	CASSPMGGNYGYTF	TGTGCCAGCAGCCCCATGGGGGGAAACTATGGCTACACCTTC
TRBJ1-2	TRBV2	TRBD1	-	CASRKGQSTYGYTF	TGTGCCAGCAGAAAGGGACAGTCGACGTATGGCTACACCTTC
TRBJ1-3	TRBV14	TRBD1	-	CASSPLQGTSGNTIYF	TGTGCCAGCAGCCCATTACAGGGGACCTCTGGAAACACCATATATTTT
TRBJ2-7	TRBV19	TRBD1	-	CASSPGQGPFYEQYF	TGTGCCAGTAGTCCGGGACAGGGGCCATTCTACGAGCAGTACTTC
TRBJ2-1	TRBV5-4	TRBD2	-	CASGILAGGSNEQFF	TGTGCCAGCGGGATACTAGCGGGAGGTTCGAATGAGCAGTTCTTC
TRBJ2-1	TRBV18	-	once	CASSPETGVTYNEQFF	TGTGCCAGCTCACCCGAGACTGGAGTAACCTACAATGAGCAGTTCTTC
TRBJ2-7	TRBV28	TRBD2	-	CASSAPLAGSSYEQYF	TGTGCCAGCAGTGCCCCCCTAGCGGGATCCTCCTACGAGCAGTACTTC